The subject of this entry is one TCR beta chain. Its antigen is unidentified. The sample belongs to a study of shared clonotypes between healthy human individuals. Findings and limits, study-wide: Among donors, clonotype sharing was expected to be affected by sequencing depth. The represented genetic and exposure-history diversity was limited by the small number of donors.

Sequencing used immunoSEQ multiplex PCR; TCRdb keeps in-frame clones, though not all of them. The sample contains around 2.1 million clones, about 93% of which appear only once. Naive CD8 cells were CD45RO-negative, positively selected for CCR7, excluding terminally differentiated effector memory CD45RA+ cells. Between the trimmed V and J ends, which lost 2 bases and 6 bases, there was a span of 4 bases. Germline assignment: CDR1 SEHNR and CDR2 FQNEAQ (reference sequence). The CDR3 totals 11 residues. The sequencing input was naive CD8+ T cells from PBMCs. The chain links TRBV7-9 to TRBJ1-1; unclear D gene. This receptor was taken from a man younger than 35 in good health. Some clones in this sample may be carry-over from other donors' samples. For the CDR3, the DNA is TGTGCCAGCAGCTTAAAGCCTGAAGCTTTCTTT. Residues: CASSLKPEAFF.